The T cell receptor beta chain described here comes from a study of blood T cell repertoires in COVID-19. In regard to this clone: A read error may account for a junction end that differs from germline.

CDR1 and CDR2 from the germline V gene are WSHSY and SAAADI. The CDR3 extends over 13 amino acids. Clones were read by immunoSEQ multiplex PCR, and TCRdb kept only the in-frame ones, dropping some. The profile shows about 200,000 clones, 75% to 90% of them singletons. V and J are TRBV10-2 and TRBJ1-5, with D possibly being TRBD1 (5 bases). The clonotype was recovered from a woman aged 40 to 50 with acute or convalescent COVID-19. Sequenced sample: peripheral blood. The CDR3 sequence is CASGEGDNQPQHF. In nucleotides, the CDR3 is TGCGCCAGCGGTGAAGGGGACAATCAGCCCCAGCATTTT.